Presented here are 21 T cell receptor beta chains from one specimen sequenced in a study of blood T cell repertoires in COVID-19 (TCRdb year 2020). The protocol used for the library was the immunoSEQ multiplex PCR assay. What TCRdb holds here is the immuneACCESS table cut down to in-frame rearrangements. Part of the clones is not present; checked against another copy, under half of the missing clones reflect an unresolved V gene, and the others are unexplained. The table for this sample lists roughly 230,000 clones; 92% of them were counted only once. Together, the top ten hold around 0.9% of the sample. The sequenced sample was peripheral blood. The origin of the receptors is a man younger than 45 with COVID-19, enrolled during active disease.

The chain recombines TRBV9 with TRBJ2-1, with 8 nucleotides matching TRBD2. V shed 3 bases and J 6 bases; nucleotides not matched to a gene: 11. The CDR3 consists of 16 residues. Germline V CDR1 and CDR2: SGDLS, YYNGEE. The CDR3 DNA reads TGTGCCAGCAGCGCCCGTGGGAGCGGGGGTTCCAATGAGCAGTTCTTC. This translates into CASSARGSGGSNEQFF.

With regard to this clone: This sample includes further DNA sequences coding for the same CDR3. The CDR3 DNA follows: TGTGCCAGCTCACCAGGACAGGCCAACTATGGCTACACCTTC. Translation: CASSPGQANYGYTF. The rearrangement links TRBV18 to TRBJ1-2; 7 bases match TRBD1. V shed 2 bases, J shed 2 bases, and the junction held 2 bases outside the gene matches. The CDR3 consists of 14 residues. Per the germline V gene, CDR1 is KGHSH and CDR2 is LQKENI.

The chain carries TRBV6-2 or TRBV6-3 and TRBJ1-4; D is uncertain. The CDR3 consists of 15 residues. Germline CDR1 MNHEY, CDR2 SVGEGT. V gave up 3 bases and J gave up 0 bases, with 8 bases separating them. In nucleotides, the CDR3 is TGTGCCAGCAGTTATTCACTTACAACTAATGAAAAACTGTTTTTT. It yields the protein CASSYSLTTNEKLFF.

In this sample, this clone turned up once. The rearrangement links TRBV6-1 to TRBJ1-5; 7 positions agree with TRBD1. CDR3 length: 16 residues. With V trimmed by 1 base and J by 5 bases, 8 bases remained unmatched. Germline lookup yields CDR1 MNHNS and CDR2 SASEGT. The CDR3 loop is CASSEEAAGGYQPQHF. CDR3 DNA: TGTGCCAGCAGTGAAGAGGCGGCAGGGGGATATCAGCCCCAGCATTTT.

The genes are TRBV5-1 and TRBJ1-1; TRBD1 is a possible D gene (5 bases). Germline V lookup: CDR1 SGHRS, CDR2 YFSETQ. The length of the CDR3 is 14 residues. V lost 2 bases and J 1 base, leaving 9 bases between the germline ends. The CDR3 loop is CASSLFTGNTEAFF. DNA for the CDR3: TGCGCCAGCAGCTTATTCACAGGGAACACTGAAGCTTTCTTT.

This chain's CDR3 is CACLQGTTNEKLFF. CDR3 nucleotide sequence: TGTGCCTGCCTACAGGGGACAACTAATGAAAAACTGTTTTTT. This chain joins TRBV30 and TRBJ1-4, with 7 bases that match TRBD1. The length of the CDR3 is 14 residues. Germline CDR1 is GTSNPN and CDR2 is SVGIG (reference sequence). V lost 6 bases, J lost 0 bases, and 4 bases stayed unmatched.

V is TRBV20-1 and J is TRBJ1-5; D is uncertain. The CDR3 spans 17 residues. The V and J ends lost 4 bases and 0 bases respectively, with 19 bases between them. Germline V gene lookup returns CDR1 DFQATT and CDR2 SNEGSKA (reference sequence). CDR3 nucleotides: TGCAGTGCTATTGATGATACAGCTTTTTATAGCAATCAGCCCCAGCATTTT. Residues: CSAIDDTAFYSNQPQHF.

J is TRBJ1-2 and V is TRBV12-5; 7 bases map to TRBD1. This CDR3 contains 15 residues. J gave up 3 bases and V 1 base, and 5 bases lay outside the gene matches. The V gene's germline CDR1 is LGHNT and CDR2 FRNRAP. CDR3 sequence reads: CASGLETTGDYGYTF. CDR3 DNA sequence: TGTGCTAGTGGTTTGGAAACTACAGGGGACTATGGCTACACCTTC.

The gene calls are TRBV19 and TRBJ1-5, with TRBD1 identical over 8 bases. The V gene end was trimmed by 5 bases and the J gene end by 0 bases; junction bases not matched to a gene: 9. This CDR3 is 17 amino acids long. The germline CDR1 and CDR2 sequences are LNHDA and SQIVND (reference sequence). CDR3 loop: CASSDGQGKYSNQPQHF. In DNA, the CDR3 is TGTGCCAGTAGTGACGGACAGGGCAAGTATAGCAATCAGCCCCAGCATTTT.

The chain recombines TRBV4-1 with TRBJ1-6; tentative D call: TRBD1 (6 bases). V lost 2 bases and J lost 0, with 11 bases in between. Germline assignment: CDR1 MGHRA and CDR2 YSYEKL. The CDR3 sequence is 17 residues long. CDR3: CASSQPTGSSYNSPLHF. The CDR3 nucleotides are TGCGCCAGCAGCCAACCAACAGGGAGCTCCTATAATTCACCCCTCCACTTT.

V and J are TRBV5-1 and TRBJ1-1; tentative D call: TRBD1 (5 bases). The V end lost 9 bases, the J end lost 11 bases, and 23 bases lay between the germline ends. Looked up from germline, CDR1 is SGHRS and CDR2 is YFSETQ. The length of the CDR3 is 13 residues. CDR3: CATSDGRRGAAFF. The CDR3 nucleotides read TGCGCCACCTCTGACGGGCGGAGGGGTGCCGCTTTCTTT. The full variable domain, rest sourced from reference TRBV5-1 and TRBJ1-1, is KAGVTQTPRYLIKTRGQQVTLSCSPISGHRSVSWYQQTPGQGLQFLFEYFSETQRNKGNFPGRFSGRQFSNSRSEMNVSTLELGDSALYLCATSDGRRGAAFFGQGTRLTVV.

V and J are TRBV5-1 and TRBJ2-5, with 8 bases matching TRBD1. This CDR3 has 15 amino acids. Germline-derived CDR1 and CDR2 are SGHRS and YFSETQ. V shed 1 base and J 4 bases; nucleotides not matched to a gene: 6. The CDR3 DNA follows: TGCGCCAGCAGCTTGTTTGGACAGGGTAGAGAGACCCAGTACTTC. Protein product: CASSLFGQGRETQYF.

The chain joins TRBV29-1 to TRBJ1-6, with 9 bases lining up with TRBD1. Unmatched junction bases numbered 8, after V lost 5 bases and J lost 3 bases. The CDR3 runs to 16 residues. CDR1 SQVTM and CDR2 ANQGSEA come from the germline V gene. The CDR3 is CSVRGQGRRYNSPLHF. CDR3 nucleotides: TGCAGCGTTCGGGGACAGGGAAGACGCTATAATTCACCCCTCCACTTT. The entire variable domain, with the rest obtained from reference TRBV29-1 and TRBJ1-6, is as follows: SAVISQKPSRDICQRGTSLTIQCQVDSQVTMMFWYRQQPGQSLTLIATANQGSEATYESGFVIDKFPISRPNLTFSTLTVSNMSPEDSSIYLCSVRGQGRRYNSPLHFGNGTRLTVT.

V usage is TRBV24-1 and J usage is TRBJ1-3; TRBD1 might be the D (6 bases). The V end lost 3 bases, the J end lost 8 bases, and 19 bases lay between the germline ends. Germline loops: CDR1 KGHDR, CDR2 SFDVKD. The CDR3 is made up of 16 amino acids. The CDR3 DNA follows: TGTGCCACCAGTGATGAACAAGGGGACATGGTATACACCATATATTTT. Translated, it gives CATSDEQGDMVYTIYF.

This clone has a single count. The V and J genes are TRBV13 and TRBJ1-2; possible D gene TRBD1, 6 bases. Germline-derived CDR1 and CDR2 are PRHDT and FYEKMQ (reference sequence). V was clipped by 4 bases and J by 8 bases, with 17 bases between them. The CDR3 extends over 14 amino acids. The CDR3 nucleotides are TGTGCCAGCAGCTCCAGACAGGAGCTCGAGGGCTACACCTTC. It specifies CASSSRQELEGYTF. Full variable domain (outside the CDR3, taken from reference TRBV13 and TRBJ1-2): AAGVIQSPRHLIKEKRETATLKCYPIPRHDTVYWYQQGPGQDPQFLISFYEKMQSDKGSIPDRFSAQQFSDYHSELNMSSLELGDSALYFCASSSRQELEGYTFGSGTRLTVV.

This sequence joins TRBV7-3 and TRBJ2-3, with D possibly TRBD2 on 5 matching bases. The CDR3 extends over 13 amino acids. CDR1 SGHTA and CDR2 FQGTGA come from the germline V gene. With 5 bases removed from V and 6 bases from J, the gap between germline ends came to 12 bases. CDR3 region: CASSDGRGDTQYF. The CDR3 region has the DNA TGTGCCAGCAGCGATGGCCGCGGGGATACGCAGTATTTT.

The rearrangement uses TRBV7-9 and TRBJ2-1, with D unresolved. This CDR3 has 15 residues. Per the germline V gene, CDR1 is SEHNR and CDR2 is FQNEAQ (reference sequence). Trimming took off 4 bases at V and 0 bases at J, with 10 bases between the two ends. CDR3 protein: CASSSHFTSYNEQFF. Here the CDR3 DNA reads TGTGCCAGCAGCTCTCACTTTACCTCCTACAATGAGCAGTTCTTC.

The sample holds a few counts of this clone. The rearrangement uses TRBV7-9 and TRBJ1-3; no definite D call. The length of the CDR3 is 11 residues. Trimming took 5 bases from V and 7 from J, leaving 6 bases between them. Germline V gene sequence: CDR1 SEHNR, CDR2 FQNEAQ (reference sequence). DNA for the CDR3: TGTGCCAGCAGCCCACAGAACACCATATATTTT. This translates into CASSPQNTIYF.

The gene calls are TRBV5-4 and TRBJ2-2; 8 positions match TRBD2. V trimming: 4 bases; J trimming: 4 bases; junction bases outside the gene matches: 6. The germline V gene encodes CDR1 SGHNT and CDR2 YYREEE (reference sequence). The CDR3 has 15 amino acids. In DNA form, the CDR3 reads TGTGCCAGCAGCGGACGGGGGGGAGGCACCGGGGAGCTGTTTTTT. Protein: CASSGRGGGTGELFF.

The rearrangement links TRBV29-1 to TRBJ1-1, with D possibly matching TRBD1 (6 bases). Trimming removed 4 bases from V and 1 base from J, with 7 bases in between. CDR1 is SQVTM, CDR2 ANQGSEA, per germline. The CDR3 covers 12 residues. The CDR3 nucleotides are TGCAGCGTTGTGACAGGGAACACTGAAGCTTTCTTT. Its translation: CSVVTGNTEAFF.

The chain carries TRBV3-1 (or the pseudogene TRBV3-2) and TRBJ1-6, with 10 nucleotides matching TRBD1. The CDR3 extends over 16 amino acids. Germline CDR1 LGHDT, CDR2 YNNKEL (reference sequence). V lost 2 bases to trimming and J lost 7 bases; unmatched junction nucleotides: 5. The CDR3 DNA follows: TGTGCCAGCAGCCAACCTCTGACAGGGGGCAATTCACCCCTCCACTTT. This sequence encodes CASSQPLTGGNSPLHF.